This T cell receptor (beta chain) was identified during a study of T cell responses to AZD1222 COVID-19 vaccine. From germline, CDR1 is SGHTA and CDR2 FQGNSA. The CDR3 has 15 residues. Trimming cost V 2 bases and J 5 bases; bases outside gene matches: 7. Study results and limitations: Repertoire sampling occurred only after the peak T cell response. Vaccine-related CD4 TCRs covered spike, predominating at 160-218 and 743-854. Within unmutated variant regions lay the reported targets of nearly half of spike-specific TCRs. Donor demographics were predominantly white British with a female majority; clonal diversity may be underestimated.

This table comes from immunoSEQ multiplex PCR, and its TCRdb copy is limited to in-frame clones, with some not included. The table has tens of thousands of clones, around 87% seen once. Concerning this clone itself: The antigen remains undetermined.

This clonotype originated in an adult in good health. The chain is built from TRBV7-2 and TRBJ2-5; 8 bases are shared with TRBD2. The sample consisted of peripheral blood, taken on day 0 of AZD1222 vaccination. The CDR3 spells CASSLSGGRGETQYF. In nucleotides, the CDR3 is TGTGCCAGCAGCTTAAGCGGGGGACGAGGGGAGACCCAGTACTTC.